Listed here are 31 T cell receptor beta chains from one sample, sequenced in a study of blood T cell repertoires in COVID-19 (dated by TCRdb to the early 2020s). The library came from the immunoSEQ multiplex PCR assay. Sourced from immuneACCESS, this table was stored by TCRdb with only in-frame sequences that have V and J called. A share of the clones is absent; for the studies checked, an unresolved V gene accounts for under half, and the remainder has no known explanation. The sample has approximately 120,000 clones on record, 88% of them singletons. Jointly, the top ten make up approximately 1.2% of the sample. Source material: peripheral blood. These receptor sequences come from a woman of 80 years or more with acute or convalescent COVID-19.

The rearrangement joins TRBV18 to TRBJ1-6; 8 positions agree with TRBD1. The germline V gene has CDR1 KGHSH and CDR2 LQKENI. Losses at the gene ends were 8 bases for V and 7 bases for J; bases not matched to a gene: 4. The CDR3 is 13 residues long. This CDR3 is CASQGAGNSPLHF. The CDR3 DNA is TGTGCCAGCCAGGGGGCTGGCAATTCACCCCTCCACTTT.

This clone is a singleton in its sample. CDR3 protein: CASSQGKASWERETQYF. DNA of the CDR3: TGTGCCAGCAGCCAAGGGAAGGCTAGCTGGGAGCGGGAGACCCAGTACTTC. This chain links TRBV3-1 (or the pseudogene TRBV3-2) with TRBJ2-5; a weak D match, TRBD2 (5 bases). Trimming stripped 1 base from V and 5 bases from J, with 20 bases between. The CDR3 is made up of 17 amino acids. CDR1 LGHDT and CDR2 YNNKEL come from the germline V gene (reference sequence).

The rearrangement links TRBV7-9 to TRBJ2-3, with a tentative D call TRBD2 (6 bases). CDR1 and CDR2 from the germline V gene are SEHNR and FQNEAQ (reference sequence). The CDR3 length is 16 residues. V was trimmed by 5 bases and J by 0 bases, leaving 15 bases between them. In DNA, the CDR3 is TGTGCCAGCAGCCCCGCATTAGCGGAGAGCACAGATACGCAGTATTTT. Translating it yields CASSPALAESTDTQYF. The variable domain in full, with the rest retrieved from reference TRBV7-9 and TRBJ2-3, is DTGVSQNPRHKITKRGQNVTFRCDPISEHNRLYWYRQTLGQGPEFLTYFQNEAQLEKSRLLSDRFSAERPKGSFSTLEIQRTEQGDSAMYLCASSPALAESTDTQYFGPGTRLTVL.

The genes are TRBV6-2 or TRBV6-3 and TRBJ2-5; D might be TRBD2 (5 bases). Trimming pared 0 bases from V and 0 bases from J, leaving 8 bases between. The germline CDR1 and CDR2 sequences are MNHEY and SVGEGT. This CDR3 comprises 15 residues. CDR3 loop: CASSYSSGDQETQYF. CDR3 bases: TGTGCCAGCAGTTACTCCTCCGGGGACCAAGAGACCCAGTACTTC.

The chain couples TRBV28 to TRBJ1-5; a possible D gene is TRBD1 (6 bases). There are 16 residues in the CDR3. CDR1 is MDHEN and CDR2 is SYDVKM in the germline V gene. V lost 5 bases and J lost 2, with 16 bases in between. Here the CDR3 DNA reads TGTGCCAGCAGTCCCTCGGGGGGCAGCCGCAATCAGCCCCAGCATTTT. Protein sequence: CASSPSGGSRNQPQHF.

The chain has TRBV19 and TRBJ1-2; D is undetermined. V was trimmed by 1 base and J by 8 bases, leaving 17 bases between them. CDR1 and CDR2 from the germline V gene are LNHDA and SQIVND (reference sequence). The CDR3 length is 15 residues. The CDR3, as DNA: TGTGCCAGTAGTATAGTTCCCCAGGCCCATGAGGGCTACACCTTC. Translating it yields CASSIVPQAHEGYTF.

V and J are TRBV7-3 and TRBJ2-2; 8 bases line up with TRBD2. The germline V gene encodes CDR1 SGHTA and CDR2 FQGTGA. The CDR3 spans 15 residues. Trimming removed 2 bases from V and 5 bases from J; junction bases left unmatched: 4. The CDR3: CASSLAGGGTGELFF. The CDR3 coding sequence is TGTGCCAGCAGCTTAGCGGGAGGAGGGACCGGGGAGCTGTTTTTT.

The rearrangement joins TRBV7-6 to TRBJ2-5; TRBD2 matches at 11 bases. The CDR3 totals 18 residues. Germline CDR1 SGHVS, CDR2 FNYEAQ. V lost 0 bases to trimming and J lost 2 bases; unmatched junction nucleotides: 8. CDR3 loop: CASSLASGGAVPQETQYF. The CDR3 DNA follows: TGTGCCAGCAGCTTAGCTAGCGGGGGGGCCGTCCCGCAAGAGACCCAGTACTTC.

CDR3 nucleotides: TGTGCCAGCACAAGCGGGGTTGATGAGCAGTTCTTC. It yields the protein CASTSGVDEQFF. The chain carries TRBV21-1 and TRBJ2-1; the table's D call, TRBD2, has no DNA check behind it. TRBV21-1 is given as a pseudogene. The CDR3 sequence is 12 residues long.

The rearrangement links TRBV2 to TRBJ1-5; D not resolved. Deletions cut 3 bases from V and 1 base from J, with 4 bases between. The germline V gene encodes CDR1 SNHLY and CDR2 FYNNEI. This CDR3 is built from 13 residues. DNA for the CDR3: TGTGCCAGCAGTGATGGCAGCAATCAGCCCCAGCATTTT. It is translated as CASSDGSNQPQHF.

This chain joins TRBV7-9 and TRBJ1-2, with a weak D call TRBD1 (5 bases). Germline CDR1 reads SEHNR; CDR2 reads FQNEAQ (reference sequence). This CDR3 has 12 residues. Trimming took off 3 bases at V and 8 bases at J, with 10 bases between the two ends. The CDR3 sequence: CASSLDMGGYTF. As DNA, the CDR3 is TGTGCCAGCAGCTTGGACATGGGCGGCTACACCTTC.

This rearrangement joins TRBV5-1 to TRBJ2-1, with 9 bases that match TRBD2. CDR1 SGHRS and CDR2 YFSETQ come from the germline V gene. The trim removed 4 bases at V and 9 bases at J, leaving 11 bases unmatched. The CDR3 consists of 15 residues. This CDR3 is CASSPLVAGAGEQFF. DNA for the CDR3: TGCGCCAGCAGCCCCCTGGTAGCGGGAGCCGGTGAGCAGTTCTTC.

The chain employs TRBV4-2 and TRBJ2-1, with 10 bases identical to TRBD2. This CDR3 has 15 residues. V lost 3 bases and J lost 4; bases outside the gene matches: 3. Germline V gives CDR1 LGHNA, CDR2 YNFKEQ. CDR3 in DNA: TGTGCCAGCAGCCACACTAGCGGGACGTACAATGAGCAGTTCTTC. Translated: CASSHTSGTYNEQFF.

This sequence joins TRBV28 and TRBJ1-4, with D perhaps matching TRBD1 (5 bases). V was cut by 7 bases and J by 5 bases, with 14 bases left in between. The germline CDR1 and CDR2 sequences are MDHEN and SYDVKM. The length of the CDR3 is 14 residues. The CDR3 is CASKGPGSNEKLFF. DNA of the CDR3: TGTGCCAGCAAAGGTCCAGGGTCGAATGAAAAACTGTTTTTT.

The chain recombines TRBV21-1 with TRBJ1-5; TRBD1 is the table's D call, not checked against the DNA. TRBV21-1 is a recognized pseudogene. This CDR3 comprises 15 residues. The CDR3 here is CASSKVDRAYQPQHF. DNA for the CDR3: TGTGCCAGCAGCAAAGTGGACAGGGCTTATCAGCCCCAGCATTTT.

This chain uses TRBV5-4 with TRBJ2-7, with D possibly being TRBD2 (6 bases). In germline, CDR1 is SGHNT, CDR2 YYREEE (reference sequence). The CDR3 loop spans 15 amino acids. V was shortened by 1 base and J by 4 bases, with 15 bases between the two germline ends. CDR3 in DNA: TGTGCCAGCAGCTTGAGTACAGGAGGGGCTTACGAGCAGTACTTC. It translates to CASSLSTGGAYEQYF.

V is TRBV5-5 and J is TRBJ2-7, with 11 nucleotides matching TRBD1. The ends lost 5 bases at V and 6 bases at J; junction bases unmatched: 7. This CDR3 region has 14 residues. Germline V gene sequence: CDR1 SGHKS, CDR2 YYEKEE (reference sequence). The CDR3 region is CASRLDRGPIEQYF. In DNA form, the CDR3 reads TGTGCCAGCAGACTGGACAGGGGGCCCATCGAGCAGTACTTC.

Here the CDR3 DNA reads TGTGCAAGTCGGACTACCAACAGGGGAGCTAACTATGGCTACACCTTC. It codes for CASRTTNRGANYGYTF. The gene calls are TRBV12-2 and TRBJ1-2; TRBD1 is taken as the D call from the table, unchecked against the DNA. TRBV12-2 is a listed pseudogene. This CDR3 has 16 residues.

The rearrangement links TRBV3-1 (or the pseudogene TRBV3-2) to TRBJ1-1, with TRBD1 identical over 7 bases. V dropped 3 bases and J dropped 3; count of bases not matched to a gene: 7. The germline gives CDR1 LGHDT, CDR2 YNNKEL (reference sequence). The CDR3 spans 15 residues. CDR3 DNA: TGTGCCAGCAGCCACAGACAGGGTCGGTACACTGAAGCTTTCTTT. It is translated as CASSHRQGRYTEAFF.

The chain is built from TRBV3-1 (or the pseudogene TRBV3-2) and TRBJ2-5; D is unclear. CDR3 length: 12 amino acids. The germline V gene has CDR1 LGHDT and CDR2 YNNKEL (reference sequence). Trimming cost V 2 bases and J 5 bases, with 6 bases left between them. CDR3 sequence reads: CASSQLRETQYF. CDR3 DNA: TGTGCCAGCAGCCAACTGCGTGAGACCCAGTACTTC.

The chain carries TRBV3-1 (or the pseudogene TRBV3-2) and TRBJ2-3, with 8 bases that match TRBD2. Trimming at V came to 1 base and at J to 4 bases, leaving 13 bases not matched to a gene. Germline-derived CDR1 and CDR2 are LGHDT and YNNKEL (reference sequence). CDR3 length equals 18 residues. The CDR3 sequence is CASSQALGTGGFPDTQYF. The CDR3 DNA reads TGTGCCAGCAGCCAAGCCCTTGGAACGGGGGGGTTCCCAGATACGCAGTATTTT.

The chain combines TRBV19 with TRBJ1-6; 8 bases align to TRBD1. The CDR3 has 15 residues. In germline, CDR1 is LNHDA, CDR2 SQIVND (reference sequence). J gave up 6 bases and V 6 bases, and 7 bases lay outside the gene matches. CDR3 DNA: TGTGCCAGTAGAAGACAGGGGCGAGGTAATTCACCCCTCCACTTT. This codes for CASRRQGRGNSPLHF. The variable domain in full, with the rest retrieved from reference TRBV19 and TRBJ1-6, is DGGITQSPKYLFRKEGQNVTLSCEQNLNHDAMYWYRQDPGQGLRLIYYSQIVNDFQKGDIAEGYSVSREKKESFPLTVTSAQKNPTAFYLCASRRQGRGNSPLHFGNGTRLTVT.

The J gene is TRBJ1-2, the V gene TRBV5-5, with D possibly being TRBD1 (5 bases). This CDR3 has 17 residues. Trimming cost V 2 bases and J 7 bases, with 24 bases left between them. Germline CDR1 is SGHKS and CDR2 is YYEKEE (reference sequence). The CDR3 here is CASSFDTLQGKLGGYTF. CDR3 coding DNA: TGTGCCAGCAGCTTTGACACCTTGCAGGGCAAGTTGGGTGGCTACACCTTC.

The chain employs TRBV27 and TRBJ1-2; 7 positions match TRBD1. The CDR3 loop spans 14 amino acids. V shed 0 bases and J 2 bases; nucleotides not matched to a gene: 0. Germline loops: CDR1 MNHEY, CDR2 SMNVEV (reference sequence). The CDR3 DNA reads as TGTGCCAGCAGTTTATCGACAGGGAACTATGGCTACACCTTC. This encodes CASSLSTGNYGYTF.

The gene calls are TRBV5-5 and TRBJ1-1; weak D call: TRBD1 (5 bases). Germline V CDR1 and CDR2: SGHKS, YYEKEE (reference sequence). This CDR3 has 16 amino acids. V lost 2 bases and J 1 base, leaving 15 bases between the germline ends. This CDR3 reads CASSFGAGIRNTEAFF. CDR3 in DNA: TGTGCCAGCAGCTTCGGGGCGGGGATTCGGAACACTGAAGCTTTCTTT.

CDR3 residues: CASSLQGRPVQPQHF. The CDR3 nucleotides read TGTGCCAGCAGTCTACAGGGCCGACCTGTACAGCCCCAGCATTTT. V gene TRBV28 combines with J gene TRBJ1-5, with TRBD1 as a possible D gene (6 bases). There are 15 residues in the CDR3. Trimming took off 5 bases at V and 7 bases at J, with 18 bases between the two ends. Germline assignment: CDR1 MDHEN and CDR2 SYDVKM.

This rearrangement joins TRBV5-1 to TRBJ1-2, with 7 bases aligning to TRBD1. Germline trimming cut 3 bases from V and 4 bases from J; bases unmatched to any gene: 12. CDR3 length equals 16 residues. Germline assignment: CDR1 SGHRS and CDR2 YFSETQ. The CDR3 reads CASSSAGGGDLYGYTF. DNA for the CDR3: TGCGCCAGCAGCTCTGCCGGAGGGGGCGACCTCTATGGCTACACCTTC. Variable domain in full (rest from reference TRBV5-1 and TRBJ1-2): KAGVTQTPRYLIKTRGQQVTLSCSPISGHRSVSWYQQTPGQGLQFLFEYFSETQRNKGNFPGRFSGRQFSNSRSEMNVSTLELGDSALYLCASSSAGGGDLYGYTFGSGTRLTVV.

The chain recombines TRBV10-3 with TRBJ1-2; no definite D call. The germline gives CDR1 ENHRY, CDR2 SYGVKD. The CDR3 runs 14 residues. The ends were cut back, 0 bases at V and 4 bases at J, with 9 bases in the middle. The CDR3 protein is CAISESTPRYGYTF. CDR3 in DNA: TGTGCCATCAGTGAGTCGACTCCCCGCTATGGCTACACCTTC.

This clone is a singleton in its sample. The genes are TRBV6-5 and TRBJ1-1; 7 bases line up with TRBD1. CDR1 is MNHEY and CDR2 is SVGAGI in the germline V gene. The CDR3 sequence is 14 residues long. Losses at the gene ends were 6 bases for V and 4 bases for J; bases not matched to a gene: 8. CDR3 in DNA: TGTGCCAGCAGAACAGGGGAGGTGCGCACTGAAGCTTTCTTT. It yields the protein CASRTGEVRTEAFF.

The CDR3 DNA reads TGTGCCATCAGCACCCTAGCGGGAGGGCCCTACAATGAGCAGTTCTTC. It specifies CAISTLAGGPYNEQFF. This chain joins TRBV10-3 and TRBJ2-1, with 12 positions matching TRBD2. CDR1 is ENHRY and CDR2 is SYGVKD in the germline V gene. The CDR3 consists of 16 residues. After removal of 6 bases from V and 2 bases from J, the junction contained 5 bases not matched to a gene.

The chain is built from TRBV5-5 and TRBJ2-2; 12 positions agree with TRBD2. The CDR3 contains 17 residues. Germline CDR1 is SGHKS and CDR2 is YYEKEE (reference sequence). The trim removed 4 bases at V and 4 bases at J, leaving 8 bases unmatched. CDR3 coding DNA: TGTGCCAGCAGCCTCGGACTAGCGGGGTCAAGCACCGGGGAGCTGTTTTTT. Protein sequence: CASSLGLAGSSTGELFF.